This T cell receptor (beta chain) was identified in a study of blood T cell repertoires in COVID-19. As handled by the study authors: Quantification of nucleated cells was approximated via reference gene primer amplification. Libraries were prepared by immunoSEQ multiplex PCR; TCRdb keeps only in-frame clonotypes and omits some of them. Clonal size and the V and J genes are those of that table, whereas D and trimming came from the DNA. The sample comprises about 280,000 clones, 88% of which are singletons, and 9% to 9.5% rests with the top ten. V was pared by 6 bases and J by 1 base, with 9 bases of the junction left unmatched. CDR3 size: 16 residues. Germline CDR1 is SNHLY and CDR2 is FYNNEI. This clone was seen once.

This chain links TRBV2 with TRBJ2-5; TRBD1 aligns across 9 bases. Sequencing was done on a sample of peripheral blood. The sequence derives from a man between 18 and 29 years old with active or convalescent COVID-19. Here the CDR3 reads CASRAGTGYSQETQYF. CDR3 DNA: TGTGCCAGCAGGGCCGGGACAGGGTACTCCCAAGAGACCCAGTACTTC.